One sample yielded the 17 T cell receptor beta chains listed below, sequenced in a study of cytomegalovirus exposure and HLA in healthy donors. PCR used 60 Vbeta primers and 13 Jbeta primers. Measured with immunoSEQ multiplex PCR; TCRdb has only the in-frame clones, and not every one. The sample has roughly 110,000 clones, 70% to 80% seen once. Input material: PBMCs. The receptors stem from a woman between 40 and 55 years old in good health and CMV-seropositive.

The V and J genes are TRBV28 and TRBJ2-6; tentatively, D is TRBD2 (5 bases). The CDR3 has 15 amino acids. Germline CDR1 MDHEN, CDR2 SYDVKM. The V end was cut by 1 base, the J end by 4 bases, with 8 bases between. The CDR3 loop reads CASSLSGSGANVLTF. In nucleotides, the CDR3 is TGTGCCAGCAGTTTATCGGGGTCCGGGGCCAACGTCCTGACTTTC.

The chain employs TRBV19 and TRBJ2-5, with D possibly being TRBD2 (6 bases). Germline CDR1 is LNHDA and CDR2 is SQIVND (reference sequence). Trimming cost V 5 bases and J 3 bases, with 16 bases left between them. The CDR3 length is 15 residues. CDR3 in amino acids: CASSGTGGLKETQYF. CDR3 in DNA: TGTGCCAGTAGTGGGACTGGCGGACTGAAAGAGACCCAGTACTTC. Combining the CDR3 with reference TRBV19 and TRBJ2-5 gives the whole variable domain DGGITQSPKYLFRKEGQNVTLSCEQNLNHDAMYWYRQDPGQGLRLIYYSQIVNDFQKGDIAEGYSVSREKKESFPLTVTSAQKNPTAFYLCASSGTGGLKETQYFGPGTRLLVL.

The chain uses TRBV27 and TRBJ1-5; D is possibly TRBD1 (6 bases). V was pared by 7 bases and J by 4 bases, with 11 bases between. Germline V gene sequence: CDR1 MNHEY, CDR2 SMNVEV (reference sequence). The CDR3 runs 13 residues. CDR3 sequence: CASTQGINQPQHF. The CDR3 DNA reads as TGTGCCAGCACCCAGGGGATTAATCAGCCCCAGCATTTT.

The V gene is TRBV7-9, the J gene TRBJ2-7; the match to TRBD1 covers 9 bases. Trimming cost V 5 bases and J 5 bases; bases outside gene matches: 10. Looked up from germline, CDR1 is SEHNR and CDR2 is FQNEAQ (reference sequence). This CDR3 is 15 amino acids long. The CDR3, as DNA: TGTGCCAGCAGCAAATCGGGACAGGGAAGGAACGAGCAGTACTTC. Amino acids: CASSKSGQGRNEQYF.

The chain joins TRBV19 to TRBJ2-3; 8 nucleotides line up with TRBD2. The CDR3 is 16 amino acids. The germline CDR1 and CDR2 sequences are LNHDA and SQIVND (reference sequence). V trimming: 9 bases; J trimming: 4 bases; junction bases outside the gene matches: 15. CDR3 protein: CASSPGGGRISDTQYF. In DNA, the CDR3 is TGTGCCAGCAGCCCGGGCGGGGGGCGAATTTCAGATACGCAGTATTTT.

The V call is TRBV29-1, the J call TRBJ1-2, with D maybe TRBD1 (5 bases). The CDR3 contains 12 residues. CDR1 is SQVTM, CDR2 ANQGSEA, per germline. Trimming took off 7 bases at V and 6 bases at J, with 15 bases between the two ends. CDR3 nucleotide sequence: TGCAGCGGCGTGCAGGGTGGGGATGGCTACACCTTC. The encoded protein is CSGVQGGDGYTF. Supplemented by reference TRBV29-1 and TRBJ1-2, the full variable domain reads SAVISQKPSRDICQRGTSLTIQCQVDSQVTMMFWYRQQPGQSLTLIATANQGSEATYESGFVIDKFPISRPNLTFSTLTVSNMSPEDSSIYLCSGVQGGDGYTFGSGTRLTVV.

Regarding this clone: This specimen includes other DNA sequences encoding the same CDR3. The CDR3 protein is CASSSTAGEGPYEQYF. In DNA form, the CDR3 reads TGTGCCAGCAGCTCCACGGCGGGGGAGGGTCCCTACGAGCAGTACTTC. The chain is built from TRBV11-3 and TRBJ2-7; 7 bases line up with TRBD2. CDR1 is SGHNT, CDR2 YENEEA, per germline. The V segment lost 4 bases and the J segment 2 bases; nucleotides outside the gene matches: 11. The CDR3 length is 16 residues.

The chain is built from TRBV11-3 and TRBJ1-1; no clear D. V shed 1 base and J shed 12 bases, with 21 bases lying between them. Germline lookup yields CDR1 SGHNT and CDR2 YENEEA. The CDR3 sequence is 15 residues long. CDR3 region: CASSLVMSGNPRSFF. For the CDR3, the DNA is TGTGCCAGCAGCTTAGTTATGAGCGGAAACCCGCGGTCTTTCTTT.

The chain carries TRBV7-6 and TRBJ2-5; TRBD2 aligns across 7 bases. The CDR3 has 15 amino acids. Unmatched junction bases numbered 11, after V lost 5 bases and J lost 5 bases. From germline, CDR1 is SGHVS and CDR2 FNYEAQ. In DNA, the CDR3 is TGTGCCAGCAGCGCTCTAGTGGGAGGGCCGGAGACCCAGTACTTC. Its translation is CASSALVGGPETQYF.

This chain uses TRBV6-6 with TRBJ2-4; D is undetermined. The CDR3 loop spans 14 amino acids. CDR1 is MNHNY, CDR2 SVGAGI, per germline (reference sequence). V lost 3 bases and J 6 bases, leaving 12 bases between the germline ends. CDR3 nucleotide sequence: TGTGCCAGCAGTTATTCCGACACGGCAAACATTCAGTACTTC. It encodes CASSYSDTANIQYF.

This clone was picked up one time. The chain couples TRBV11-3 to TRBJ2-5; D unclear. Matching the DNA end better, TRBJ2-7 makes the J call doubtful. The length of the CDR3 is 16 residues. Germline values: CDR1 SGHNT, CDR2 YENEEA. CDR3 in DNA: TGTGCCAGCAGCCCACCCATATTCGGTGTGTCCTACGAGCAGTACTTC. Its translation: CASSPPIFGVSYEQYF.

The V call is TRBV19, the J call TRBJ2-5; possible D gene TRBD1, 7 bases. CDR1 is LNHDA and CDR2 is SQIVND in the germline V gene (reference sequence). The ends were cut back, 5 bases at V and 1 base at J, with 14 bases in the middle. The CDR3 is 15 residues long. CDR3 protein: CASSPRQGLQETQYF. CDR3 nucleotides: TGTGCCAGTAGTCCTCGACAGGGACTCCAAGAGACCCAGTACTTC. Full variable domain (rest looked up from reference TRBV19 and TRBJ2-5): DGGITQSPKYLFRKEGQNVTLSCEQNLNHDAMYWYRQDPGQGLRLIYYSQIVNDFQKGDIAEGYSVSREKKESFPLTVTSAQKNPTAFYLCASSPRQGLQETQYFGPGTRLLVL.

The V and J genes are TRBV7-2 and TRBJ2-3; a possible D gene is TRBD2 (5 bases). Between the trimmed V and J ends, which lost 5 bases and 6 bases, there was a span of 15 bases. Germline V CDR1 and CDR2: SGHTA, FQGNSA. This CDR3 contains 14 residues. The chain's CDR3 is CASSTTSYVDTQYF. The CDR3 coding sequence is TGTGCCAGCAGCACCACTAGTTATGTGGATACGCAGTATTTT.

This chain links TRBV9 with TRBJ2-3, with 10 bases matching TRBD2. Germline V gene lookup returns CDR1 SGDLS and CDR2 YYNGEE. CDR3 length: 16 residues. V lost 4 bases and J lost 6; bases outside the gene matches: 11. This CDR3 is CASSPWSGGAWDTQYF. The CDR3 DNA is TGTGCCAGCAGCCCATGGAGCGGGGGGGCTTGGGATACGCAGTATTTT.

V is TRBV6-1 and J is TRBJ2-5, with TRBD1 as a possible D gene (5 bases). The J call may be incorrect, as the DNA end agrees better with TRBJ2-7. This CDR3 is 14 amino acids long. The V gene's germline CDR1 is MNHNS and CDR2 SASEGT. For the CDR3, the DNA is TGTGCCAGCAGCATTACCCTCAGGGTAGGCGAGCAGTACTTC. Translated: CASSITLRVGEQYF.

This clone has just a few counts. At one end the junction does not follow the germline gene, possibly because of a read error. The chain links TRBV7-9 to TRBJ1-4, with 9 bases fitting TRBD1. This CDR3 comprises 16 residues. CDR1 and CDR2 from the germline V gene are SEHNR and FQNEAQ (reference sequence). For the CDR3, the DNA is TGTTCCAGCAGCTTACTGGACAGGGGAGCTAATGAAAAACTGTTTTTT. It yields the protein CSSSLLDRGANEKLFF.

V usage is TRBV7-2 and J usage is TRBJ2-5; no firm D call. V lost 0 bases to trimming and J lost 4 bases, with 3 bases between them. The germline CDR1 and CDR2 sequences are SGHTA and FQGNSA. The CDR3 contains 12 residues. The CDR3 loop reads CASSLARETQYF. As DNA, the CDR3 is TGTGCCAGCAGCTTAGCCCGAGAGACCCAGTACTTC.